These 17 T cell receptor beta chains share one sample of origin, sequenced in a study of low-dose radiotherapy and immunotherapy resistance in tumors. TRAV- and TRBV-specific primers, spanning alpha and beta chains, primed first-strand cDNA. The TCRs were subjected to amplification over approximately 20 PCR cycles employing a constant-region primer in conjunction with a V-primer adapter. TCRdb reprocessed the reads with MiXCR, giving one entry per CDR3 protein. The sample has 30,000 to 45,000 distinct CDR3 sequences; less than 25% are singletons. Time point defined: after trial treatment. Treatment of the sample: LDRT plus nivolumab, ipilimumab, low-dose cyclophosphamide and aspirin (RACIN trial). Sequenced here: PBMCs, sampled after low-dose radiotherapy plus immunotherapy. These receptors originate from a female donor with ovarian cancer.

This clonotype was detected a few times. V gene TRBV19 combines with J gene TRBJ2-7; 10 bases fit TRBD1. Germline V lookup: CDR1 LNHDA, CDR2 SQIVND (reference sequence). J gave up 2 bases and V 4 bases, and 8 bases lay outside the gene matches. This CDR3 has 16 amino acids. The CDR3 is CASSTVLGQGAYEQYF. DNA for the CDR3: TGTGCCAGTAGTACTGTTTTAGGACAGGGGGCCTACGAGCAGTACTTC.

The rearrangement uses TRBV18 and TRBJ2-1; D uncertain. Trimming cost V 3 bases and J 4 bases, with 10 bases left between them. CDR1 and CDR2 (germline): KGHSH, LQKENI. The CDR3 contains 14 residues. The CDR3 is CASSPNPSYNEQFF. CDR3 coding DNA: TGTGCCAGCTCACCGAATCCCAGTTACAATGAGCAGTTCTTC.

This clonotype was detected only a few times. The J gene is TRBJ2-1, the V gene TRBV20-1, with 14 positions matching TRBD2. The CDR3 has 17 amino acids. V trimming: 0 bases; J trimming: 8 bases; junction bases outside the gene matches: 9. Per germline, CDR1 DFQATT and CDR2 SNEGSKA (reference sequence). CDR3 residues: CSARDWTSGGRVDEQFF. DNA of the CDR3: TGCAGTGCTAGAGATTGGACTAGCGGGGGGCGGGTGGATGAGCAGTTCTTC.

At least ten counts were recorded for this clonotype. V gene TRBV2 combines with J gene TRBJ1-1; D not resolved. The germline V gene encodes CDR1 SNHLY and CDR2 FYNNEI. The CDR3 spans 11 residues. Trimming pared 9 bases from V and 1 base from J, leaving 6 bases between. The CDR3 spells CARPKNTEAFF. DNA of the CDR3: TGTGCCAGACCCAAGAACACTGAAGCTTTCTTT.

On this clonotype itself: One end of the junction does not line up with germline, which may come from a read error. The rearrangement links TRBV15 to TRBJ1-5; D possibly corresponds to TRBD1 (5 bases). The germline V gene encodes CDR1 LNHNV and CDR2 YYDKDF (reference sequence). The CDR3 runs to 19 residues. CDR3 region: CATSRDVPGFGDSKQPQRF. CDR3 DNA sequence: TGTGCCACCAGCAGAGATGTACCAGGGTTTGGGGATAGCAAGCAGCCCCAGCGTTTT.

The V call is TRBV28, the J call TRBJ2-1; D is possibly TRBD1 (6 bases). The V gene's germline CDR1 is MDHEN and CDR2 SYDVKM. Trimming took 5 bases from V and 8 from J, leaving 13 bases between them. CDR3 length equals 13 residues. This chain's CDR3 is CASSIQGSDEQFF. Written as DNA, the CDR3 is TGTGCCAGCAGTATACAGGGTTCCGATGAGCAGTTCTTC.

The CDR3 here is CATSTGNEKLFF. In DNA form, the CDR3 reads TGTGCCACCTCGACAGGGAATGAAAAACTGTTTTTT. The chain is built from TRBV6-5 and TRBJ1-4, with 7 nucleotides matching TRBD1. CDR1 and CDR2 from the germline V gene are MNHEY and SVGAGI. This CDR3 is built from 12 residues. With V trimmed by 10 bases and J by 5 bases, 4 bases remained unmatched.

The rearrangement joins TRBV29-1 to TRBJ2-3; 9 bases agree with TRBD2. CDR3 length equals 13 residues. Germline CDR1 reads SQVTM; CDR2 reads ANQGSEA. J was trimmed by 6 bases and V by 6 bases; bases with no gene match: 7. The CDR3 sequence is CSVTRLAVDTQYF. CDR3 in DNA: TGCAGCGTCACACGACTAGCGGTCGATACGCAGTATTTT.

This clonotype was seen once. The chain couples TRBV7-9 to TRBJ1-2, with TRBD1 as a possible D gene (6 bases). This CDR3 spans 16 amino acids. Trimming left V 1 base short and J 3 bases short, with 15 bases between. The germline V gene has CDR1 SEHNR and CDR2 FQNEAQ (reference sequence). CDR3 sequence (DNA): TGTGCCAGCAGCTTAGTGCGGGGGGCAGCGGACTATGGCTACACCTTC. This sequence encodes CASSLVRGAADYGYTF.

As for this clonotype: This sequence is one base from a far larger clone and is likely a read error. V usage is TRBV28 and J usage is TRBJ2-5; D is possibly TRBD2 (5 bases). The CDR3 consists of 12 residues. The germline gives CDR1 MDHEN, CDR2 SYDVKM. Trimming took 8 bases from V and 11 from J, leaving 18 bases between them. The DNA of the CDR3 is TGTGCCAGCGGCCCGACGTCTGGGGAGCAGTACTTC. Its translation is CASGPTSGEQYF.

This clonotype was observed many times. The J gene is TRBJ1-1, the V gene TRBV11-3; 8 bases map to TRBD1. Germline CDR1 reads SGHNT; CDR2 reads YENEEA. This CDR3 region has 14 residues. The V and J ends lost 5 bases and 0 bases, in that order; junction bases with no gene match: 2. The CDR3 bases are TGTGCCAGCAGCACGGGACAGGTGAACACTGAAGCTTTCTTT. Translating gives CASSTGQVNTEAFF.

This clonotype was counted ten times or more. This chain links TRBV20-1 with TRBJ1-1; 7 bases align to TRBD1. CDR1 DFQATT and CDR2 SNEGSKA come from the germline V gene (reference sequence). This CDR3 contains 13 residues. The V gene end was trimmed by 6 bases and the J gene end by 3 bases; junction bases not matched to a gene: 7. CDR3: CSAKTGTDTEAFF. The CDR3 DNA follows: TGCAGTGCAAAAACCGGGACAGACACTGAAGCTTTCTTT.

This clonotype showed up many times. The rearrangement uses TRBV12-3 or TRBV12-4 and TRBJ2-1, with D perhaps matching TRBD1 or TRBD2 (5 bases each). This CDR3 is built from 14 residues. V lost 7 bases to trimming and J lost 6 bases, with 16 bases between them. CDR3 in DNA: TGTGCCAGCACCCTGGGGACGGCGCCCAATGAGCAGTTCTTC. Protein product: CASTLGTAPNEQFF.

Ten or more counts support this clonotype. V is TRBV13 and J is TRBJ1-1; D is undetermined. The germline V gene has CDR1 PRHDT and CDR2 FYEKMQ (reference sequence). The CDR3 consists of 13 residues. Between the trimmed V and J ends, which lost 5 bases and 1 base, there was a span of 8 bases. The CDR3 DNA sequence: TGTGCCAGCAGCCAAGCGCAGAACACTGAAGCTTTCTTT. Residues: CASSQAQNTEAFF.

This clonotype was found many times. The genes are TRBV4-3 and TRBJ2-1; D gene ambiguous. CDR1 LGHNA and CDR2 YSLEER come from the germline V gene. Trimming took off 3 bases at V and 10 bases at J, with 16 bases between the two ends. There are 14 residues in the CDR3. Here the CDR3 DNA reads TGCGCCAGCAGCCAGCTTCCGGGCACCGGGGAGCAGTTCTTC. Translated: CASSQLPGTGEQFF.

Comments on this clonotype: A far bigger clonotype differs at one base, so this is likely a read error. The chain recombines TRBV5-8 with TRBJ2-2; possibly TRBD2 for D (5 bases). This CDR3 has 16 amino acids. The germline V gene encodes CDR1 SGHTS and CDR2 YDEGEE. Written as DNA, the CDR3 is TGTGCCAGCAGCCCTACGGGTGCGAGAACACCCGGGGAGCTGTCTTTT. Translation gives CASSPTGARTPGELSF.

This clonotype was found many times. The chain links TRBV3-1 to TRBJ1-6, with no clear D. The V and J ends lost 0 bases and 1 base respectively, with 10 bases between them. This CDR3 region has 17 residues. The germline V gene has CDR1 LGHDT and CDR2 YNNKEL (reference sequence). Here the CDR3 reads CASSQEFGGSYNSPLHF. The DNA of the CDR3 is TGTGCCAGCAGCCAAGAGTTTGGAGGGTCCTATAATTCACCCCTCCACTTT.